The entry that follows covers one T cell receptor (beta chain) sequence. Its antigen is currently unknown. This table comes from immunoSEQ multiplex PCR, and its TCRdb copy is limited to in-frame clones, with some not included. The data hold under 100,000 clones, with approximately 85% observed a single time. This record belongs to a study of T cell responses to AZD1222 COVID-19 vaccine. Findings of the study overall: Targeting of unmutated variant regions was reportedly seen in nearly half of spike-specific TCRs.

Analyses pooled second doses at about 4 or about 12 weeks. The TCR sequence derives from an adult who received the AZD1222 COVID-19 vaccine. Sequenced material: peripheral blood, taken 28 days after the second AZD1222 dose.

CDR3: CASSVQGTAGNTIYF. The CDR3 bases are TGTGCCAGCAGCGTACAGGGGACAGCTGGAAACACCATATATTTT. V gene TRBV9 combines with J gene TRBJ1-3; 7 positions match TRBD1. The CDR3 spans 15 residues. V was clipped by 1 base and J by 2 bases; unmatched bases: 3. Germline CDR1 is SGDLS and CDR2 is YYNGEE.